This entry lists 5 T cell receptor beta chains sequenced from one sample in a study of CD8 T cells in Susac syndrome. A quantity of about 0.5 to 1 ug RNA underwent reverse transcription using random hexamers. TCRdb re-derived calls from the immunoSEQ multiplex PCR reads in MiXCR, one entry per CDR3 protein. The repertoire includes 130,000 to 150,000 distinct CDR3 sequences, approximately 95% of them detected once, and 0.27% sits in the top ten. What was sequenced was CD8+ T cells from PBMCs. Receptors were obtained from a human donor in good health.

This chain links TRBV27 with TRBJ2-7; a weak D match, TRBD1 (5 bases). Trimming pared 8 bases from V and 5 bases from J, leaving 16 bases between. Germline CDR1 reads MNHEY; CDR2 reads SMNVEV (reference sequence). The CDR3 is 13 amino acids. The CDR3 loop reads CASVGQGIDEQYF. CDR3 nucleotides: TGTGCCAGCGTGGGGCAGGGCATCGACGAGCAGTACTTC.

The J gene is TRBJ2-7, the V gene TRBV7-6; TRBD1 matches at 9 bases. V lost 5 bases, J lost 5 bases, and 7 bases stayed unmatched. CDR3 length: 14 amino acids. Germline CDR1 is SGHVS and CDR2 is FNYEAQ. The CDR3 nucleotides are TGTGCCAGCAGCCTTGGACAGGGGCATGACGAGCAGTACTTC. Its protein is CASSLGQGHDEQYF.

The chain recombines TRBV23-1 with TRBJ1-5; possible D gene TRBD1, 5 bases. TRBV23-1 is an open reading frame, and its role is uncertain. The CDR3 extends over 16 amino acids. V shed 2 bases and J shed 7 bases, with 18 bases lying between them. CDR3 loop: CASSQRDFYKLQPQHF. The CDR3 DNA reads as TGCGCCAGCAGTCAACGGGACTTTTACAAGCTCCAGCCCCAGCATTTT.

V gene TRBV9 combines with J gene TRBJ2-3; 9 bases match TRBD1. In germline, CDR1 is SGDLS, CDR2 YYNGEE. The CDR3 is 16 amino acids. V trimming: 4 bases; J trimming: 1 base; junction bases outside the gene matches: 7. CDR3 in DNA: TGTGCCAGCAGCATCGACCGGGACAGGGGCACAGATACGCAGTATTTT. This translates into CASSIDRDRGTDTQYF.

The chain links TRBV7-8 to TRBJ2-3; D unresolved. The V end was cut by 1 base, the J end by 3 bases, with 8 bases between. Per the germline V gene, CDR1 is SGHVS and CDR2 is FQNEAQ. The CDR3 is 14 amino acids. The CDR3 nucleotides are TGTGCCAGCAGCTTAGTTGTGAGAACAGATACGCAGTATTTT. Translation: CASSLVVRTDTQYF. Together with reference TRBV7-8 and TRBJ2-3, the CDR3 gives the full variable domain: GAGVSQSPRYKVAKRGQDVALRCDPISGHVSLFWYQQALGQGPEFLTYFQNEAQLDKSGLPSDRFFAERPEGSVSTLKIQRTQQEDSAVYLCASSLVVRTDTQYFGPGTRLTVL.